This section outlines one T cell receptor (beta chain) sequence together with its context. Per the authors' pipeline: Estimation of nucleated cell counts relied on the amplification of reference gene primers. Clones were sequenced by immunoSEQ multiplex PCR, and TCRdb holds only the in-frame ones, with some missing. V and J calls plus clone size are reproduced from that table; the DNA served to infer D and trimming. The data contain 60,000 to 65,000 clones, around 80% of them singletons. Seattle's cohort entered during active infection and was followed longitudinally. This sample was included in a study of blood T cell repertoires in COVID-19. Overall study context: The samples span acute and convalescent COVID-19 from the United States, Italy and Spain. Sample material is recorded as cDNA or gDNA derived from T cells, B-cell-depleted T cells, or PBMCs.

Germline assignment: CDR1 SGHNT and CDR2 YENEEA. V was shortened by 2 bases and J by 1 base, with 5 bases between the two germline ends. The CDR3 extends over 14 amino acids. Sequencing was performed on peripheral blood. The receptor was derived from a man aged 55 to 70 with COVID-19, enrolled during active disease. The chain carries TRBV11-3 and TRBJ2-2, with D unresolved. CDR3 in DNA: TGTGCCAGCAGCTTATCTCGGAACACCGGGGAGCTGTTTTTT. Translating it yields CASSLSRNTGELFF.